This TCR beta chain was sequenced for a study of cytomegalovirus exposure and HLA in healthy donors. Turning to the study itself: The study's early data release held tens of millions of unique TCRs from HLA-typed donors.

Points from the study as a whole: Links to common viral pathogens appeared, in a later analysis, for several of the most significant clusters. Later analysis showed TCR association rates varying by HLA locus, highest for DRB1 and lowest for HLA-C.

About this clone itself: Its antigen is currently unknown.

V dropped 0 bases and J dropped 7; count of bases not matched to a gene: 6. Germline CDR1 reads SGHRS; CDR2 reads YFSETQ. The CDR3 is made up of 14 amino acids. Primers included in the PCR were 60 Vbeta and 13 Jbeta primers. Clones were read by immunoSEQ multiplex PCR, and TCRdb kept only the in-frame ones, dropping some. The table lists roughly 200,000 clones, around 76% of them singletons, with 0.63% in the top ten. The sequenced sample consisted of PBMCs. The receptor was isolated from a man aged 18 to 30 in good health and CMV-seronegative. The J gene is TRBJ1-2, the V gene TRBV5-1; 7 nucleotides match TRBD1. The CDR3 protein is CASSLVQGGSGYTF. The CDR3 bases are TGCGCCAGCAGCTTGGTTCAGGGGGGCTCTGGCTACACCTTC.